What follows is one T cell receptor (beta chain) and its context. A second PCR of 7 to 11 cycles used a sample-barcoded 5' primer and a J-beta primer mix. Via MiXCR, TCRdb re-called the 5' RACE reads, giving one row per CDR3 protein. The table records about 1.8 million distinct CDR3 sequences, approximately 50% of them present only once. The data originate from a study of blood T cells in healthy people across ages. Each individual donor underwent a draw of ten milliliters of peripheral blood. PBMCs were isolated at a quantity of at least 6 million per sample. CDR3 length equals 13 residues. Trimming removed 1 base at V and 6 bases at J, with 8 bases between. In germline, CDR1 is MNHEY, CDR2 SVGEGT.

The chain couples TRBV6-2 or TRBV6-3 to TRBJ2-3; D might be TRBD1 (5 bases). This clonotype originated in a woman aged 40 to 55 in good health. The sample taken for sequencing was blood. For the CDR3, the DNA is TGTGCCAGCAGTTACTTGACAGCGGATACGCAGTATTTT. Protein: CASSYLTADTQYF.